The TCR beta chain under discussion was sequenced for a study of blood T cell repertoires in COVID-19. Across the study: COVID-19 samples collected from the United States, Italy and Spain covered acute and convalescent phases. PBMCs, B-cell-depleted T cells, or T cells provided the cDNA or gDNA that made up the material.

Original analysis: Nucleated cell counts were estimated from reference gene primer amplification. The table came from immunoSEQ multiplex PCR; TCRdb's copy has only in-frame clones and leaves some out. V and J calls and clone size follow that table, whereas D and trimming were derived from the DNA. The table shows some 200,000 clones, with about 88% occurring only once. The CDR3 totals 16 residues. V lost 0 bases, J lost 3 bases, and 15 bases lay in between. Germline V CDR1 and CDR2: SGHNT, YENEEA. Sequencing used peripheral blood. This chain joins TRBV11-3 and TRBJ2-7; D uncertain. The clonotype comes from a woman older than 75 in a cohort sampled during active or convalescent COVID-19. CDR3: CASSLDWARKVYEQYF. CDR3 in DNA: TGTGCCAGCAGCTTAGATTGGGCCAGAAAAGTCTACGAGCAGTACTTC. The whole variable domain, filled in from reference TRBV11-3 and TRBJ2-7, reads EAGVVQSPRYKIIEKKQPVAFWCNPISGHNTLYWYLQNLGQGPELLIRYENEEAVDDSQLPKDRFSAERLKGVDSTLKIQPAELGDSAVYLCASSLDWARKVYEQYFGPGTRLTVT.